Below are 18 T cell receptor beta chains sequenced from a single sample in a study of shared T cell receptors in the human thymus. The data were produced by immunoSEQ multiplex PCR, yet TCRdb's version contains in-frame clones alone and is incomplete. Of just under 550,000 clones listed, roughly 74% are singletons. This sample also belongs to another study, concerning human thymus T cells.

Sequencing used thymocytes. The receptor set was obtained from a boy under two years old with a congenital heart defect.

This clone was found a few times. V usage is TRBV7-9 and J usage is TRBJ2-2; perhaps TRBD2 as D (5 bases). The germline V and J ends were trimmed by 1 base and 7 bases, with 10 bases remaining between them. The germline CDR1 and CDR2 sequences are SEHNR and FQNEAQ (reference sequence). The CDR3 length is 14 residues. This CDR3 is CASSLVLDGGELFF. The CDR3 DNA is TGTGCCAGCAGCTTAGTACTAGATGGCGGGGAGCTGTTTTTT.

J is TRBJ2-7 and V is TRBV7-2; 13 nucleotides match TRBD2. Germline CDR1 is SGHTA and CDR2 is FQGNSA. Unmatched junction bases numbered 10, after V lost 3 bases and J lost 5 bases. The CDR3 is 17 residues long. The CDR3 loop reads CASSFPRTSGSLNEQYF. The CDR3 DNA reads as TGTGCCAGCAGCTTCCCCAGGACTAGCGGGAGTCTCAACGAGCAGTACTTC.

About this clone: Other DNA sequences from this sample encode an identical CDR3 as well. The J gene is TRBJ1-2, the V gene TRBV6-5, with 7 bases matching TRBD1. CDR1 and CDR2 from the germline V gene are MNHEY and SVGAGI. The CDR3 loop spans 14 amino acids. V gave up 0 bases and J gave up 4 bases; unmatched junction bases: 2. The CDR3 nucleotides are TGTGCCAGCAGTTACTCGGGACAGCCCTATGGCTACACCTTC. Its protein is CASSYSGQPYGYTF.

There are a few counts of this clone. Other DNA sequences from this sample encode an identical CDR3 as well. This chain uses TRBV28 with TRBJ2-6; TRBD1 matches 7 bases. The germline V gene has CDR1 MDHEN and CDR2 SYDVKM. The V gene end was trimmed by 4 bases and the J gene end by 4 bases; junction bases not matched to a gene: 4. This CDR3 comprises 15 residues. The CDR3 DNA follows: TGTGCCAGCAGTTCCGACAGGGCCGGGGCCAACGTCCTGACTTTC. It translates to CASSSDRAGANVLTF.

The rearrangement uses TRBV30 and TRBJ1-1; D gene ambiguous. The ends were cut back, 7 bases at V and 4 bases at J, with 16 bases in the middle. The germline CDR1 and CDR2 sequences are GTSNPN and SVGIG (reference sequence). The CDR3 length is 13 residues. This CDR3 is CASREGCCTEAFF. CDR3 DNA: TGTGCCTCCCGTGAGGGTTGTTGCACTGAAGCTTTCTTT.

The rearrangement joins TRBV27 to TRBJ2-7, with 8 bases that match TRBD2. This CDR3 is 15 amino acids long. Trimming took 4 bases from V and 2 from J; bases not matched to a gene: 7. Germline assignment: CDR1 MNHEY and CDR2 SMNVEV (reference sequence). The CDR3 sequence: CASSSAAGVPYEQYF. CDR3 DNA: TGTGCCAGCAGTTCCGCAGCGGGAGTCCCCTACGAGCAGTACTTC.

The rearrangement joins TRBV10-2 to TRBJ2-5, with D perhaps TRBD2 (5 bases). This CDR3 is built from 13 residues. Germline CDR1 WSHSY, CDR2 SAAADI. Trimming left V 6 bases short and J 1 base short, with 9 bases between. Here the CDR3 reads CASRGASQETQYF. Written as DNA, the CDR3 is TGCGCCAGCAGGGGAGCTAGCCAAGAGACCCAGTACTTC.

CDR3 region: CATSRAVAGSETQYF. CDR3 bases: TGTGCCACCAGCAGAGCCGTGGCGGGGAGCGAGACCCAGTACTTC. V is TRBV15 and J is TRBJ2-5, with D possibly being TRBD2 (6 bases). The CDR3 runs to 15 residues. With 1 base removed from V and 5 bases from J, the gap between germline ends came to 14 bases. Germline V gene lookup returns CDR1 LNHNV and CDR2 YYDKDF (reference sequence).

The J gene is TRBJ2-5, the V gene TRBV30; D is perhaps TRBD2 (6 bases). Looked up from germline, CDR1 is GTSNPN and CDR2 is SVGIG (reference sequence). V was trimmed by 0 bases and J by 4 bases, leaving 21 bases between them. There are 17 residues in the CDR3. CDR3 coding DNA: TGTGCCTGGAGTGTACGTCGGGGGAGTAGGGGTCGAGAGACCCAGTACTTC. This encodes CAWSVRRGSRGRETQYF.

The V gene is TRBV4-3, the J gene TRBJ2-1; TRBD2 agrees at 12 bases. From germline, CDR1 is LGHNA and CDR2 YSLEER. The ends lost 3 bases at V and 4 bases at J; junction bases unmatched: 7. The CDR3 contains 17 residues. The CDR3 sequence: CASSQLRGTSGYNEQFF. DNA of the CDR3: TGCGCCAGCAGCCAGTTGAGGGGGACTAGCGGGTACAATGAGCAGTTCTTC.

Regarding this clone: At one boundary the junction diverges from the germline segment, which might be a read error. The chain recombines TRBV11-3 with TRBJ1-1, with 10 nucleotides matching TRBD1. CDR3 length: 14 amino acids. Germline assignment: CDR1 SGHNT and CDR2 YENEEA. The CDR3 here is CASSLDRGHTEAFF. DNA for the CDR3: TGTGCCAGCAGCCTAGACAGGGGGCACACTGAAGCTTTCTTT.

V and J are TRBV5-4 and TRBJ1-5, with D maybe TRBD1 (5 bases). Germline values: CDR1 SGHNT, CDR2 YYREEE (reference sequence). The V end lost 4 bases, the J end lost 0 bases, and 11 bases lay between the germline ends. The CDR3 sequence is 15 residues long. The CDR3 is CASSMGLLSNQPQHF. The DNA for the CDR3 is TGTGCCAGCAGCATGGGACTGCTTAGCAATCAGCCCCAGCATTTT.

The chain recombines TRBV27 with TRBJ2-7, with D maybe TRBD1 (6 bases). This CDR3 has 16 residues. CDR1 is MNHEY and CDR2 is SMNVEV in the germline V gene (reference sequence). V lost 6 bases and J 0 bases, leaving 18 bases between the germline ends. Here the CDR3 reads CASRASRQDFSYEQYF. In DNA, the CDR3 is TGTGCCAGCAGAGCTAGCCGACAGGACTTCTCCTACGAGCAGTACTTC.

J is TRBJ2-1 and V is TRBV4-2, with 9 bases that match TRBD2. Germline V lookup: CDR1 LGHNA, CDR2 YNFKEQ. The CDR3 has 17 residues. Germline trimming cut 1 base from V and 6 bases from J; bases unmatched to any gene: 10. The CDR3 coding sequence is TGTGCCAGCAGCCAAGGCGGGAGGGCCGGGTCGCGCAATGAGCAGTTCTTC. As protein: CASSQGGRAGSRNEQFF.

The chain recombines TRBV4-2 with TRBJ2-7; 7 positions agree with TRBD1. J lost 4 bases, V lost 0 bases, and 6 bases had no gene match. The CDR3 runs 15 residues. Germline V gives CDR1 LGHNA, CDR2 YNFKEQ. The CDR3 DNA follows: TGTGCCAGCAGCCAAGAGGTGGCAGGGGGATACGAGCAGTACTTC. Protein product: CASSQEVAGGYEQYF.

The rearrangement joins TRBV27 to TRBJ1-5; weak D call: TRBD1 (5 bases). The CDR3 covers 12 residues. V lost 8 bases to trimming and J lost 4 bases, with 9 bases between them. CDR1 is MNHEY and CDR2 is SMNVEV in the germline V gene (reference sequence). CDR3: CASRTLNQPQHF. The CDR3 DNA reads as TGTGCCAGCCGGACATTAAATCAGCCCCAGCATTTT.

The rearrangement joins TRBV5-6 to TRBJ2-7; D is perhaps TRBD2 (5 bases). This CDR3 is built from 15 residues. Trimming removed 0 bases from V and 0 bases from J, with 10 bases in between. Looked up from germline, CDR1 is SGHDT and CDR2 is YYEEEE. The chain's CDR3 is CASSLGVGSSYEQYF. The CDR3 DNA follows: TGTGCCAGCAGCTTGGGGGTGGGGAGCTCCTACGAGCAGTACTTC.

The chain joins TRBV15 to TRBJ2-7, with 9 bases matching TRBD2. V shed 2 bases and J 6 bases; nucleotides not matched to a gene: 8. Germline CDR1 and CDR2: LNHNV and YYDKDF (reference sequence). The CDR3 has 15 amino acids. The chain's CDR3 is CATSRPKREVGEQYF. The CDR3 nucleotides read TGTGCCACCAGCAGACCTAAGCGGGAGGTAGGCGAGCAGTACTTC.